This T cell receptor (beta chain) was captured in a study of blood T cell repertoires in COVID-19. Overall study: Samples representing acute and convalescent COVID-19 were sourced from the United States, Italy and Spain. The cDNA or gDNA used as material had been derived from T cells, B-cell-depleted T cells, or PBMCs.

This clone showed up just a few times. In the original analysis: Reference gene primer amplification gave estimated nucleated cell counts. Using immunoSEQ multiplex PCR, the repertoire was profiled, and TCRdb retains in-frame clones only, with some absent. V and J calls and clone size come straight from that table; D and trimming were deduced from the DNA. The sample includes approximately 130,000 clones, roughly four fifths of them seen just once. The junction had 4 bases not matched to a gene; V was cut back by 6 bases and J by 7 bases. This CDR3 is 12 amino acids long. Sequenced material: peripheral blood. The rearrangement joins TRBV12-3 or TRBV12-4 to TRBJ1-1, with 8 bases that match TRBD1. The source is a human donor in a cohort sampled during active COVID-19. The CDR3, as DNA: TGTGCCAGCAGGATAGGACAGGGTGAAGCTTTCTTT. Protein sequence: CASRIGQGEAFF.